This is a list of T cell receptor beta chains from one sample in a study of T cells in Graves' hyperthyroidism and ophthalmopathy. TCRdb independently ran MiXCR on the multiplex PCR reads; one entry per CDR3 protein. The sample has approximately 740,000 distinct CDR3 sequences, around 15% seen once. The sample consisted of blood. The receptors come from a young woman with Graves' hyperthyroidism. The conserved cysteine and the conserved F or W are not part of the CDR3 here. Size is stated for part of the rows, as once, few or many counts, or as a class when the clone is expanded.

ASSPDHSAATGALF,.,TRBJ2-2,TRBV7-9
ASSLDLGSSYNEQF,many,TRBJ2-1,TRBV11-2
ASRRTLASTGELF,.,TRBJ2-2,TRBV12-3/TRBV12-4
ATSADPLETQY,few,TRBJ2-5,TRBV15
ASSEAPDYSGYT,many,TRBJ1-2,TRBV2
AISAGQGRDTQY,few,TRBJ2-3,TRBV10-3
ASSLELEAPQF,many,TRBJ2-1,TRBV7-8
ASSPHLAGFSYEQY,few,TRBJ2-7,TRBV27
ASRTIRSDYGYT,.,TRBJ1-2,TRBV5-1
ASSQVMGVREQF,many,TRBJ2-1,TRBV3-1
AWSPDGNTEAF,many,TRBJ1-1,TRBV30
SASHLDRGYEQY,few,TRBJ2-7,TRBV20-1
ASSFRQASYEQY,many,TRBJ2-7,TRBV11-2
SASDSTDTQY,many,TRBJ2-3,TRBV20-1
ATKRQTYGYT,.,TRBJ1-2,TRBV11-3
ASSPVLAGQGEKNEQF,few,TRBJ2-1,TRBV18
ASSPDRDRTQY,few,TRBJ2-3,TRBV7-7
ASSIPGLGLYEQY,few,TRBJ2-7,TRBV19
ASSDGSSGRTDTQY,few,TRBJ2-3,TRBV2
ASSSSDRDEQY,many,TRBJ2-7,TRBV12-3/TRBV12-4